The 26 T cell receptor beta chains below come from one sample, sequenced in a study of PD-1 blockade in classical Hodgkin lymphoma. The data were produced by immunoSEQ multiplex PCR, yet TCRdb's version contains in-frame clones alone and is incomplete. This table has 95,000 to 100,000 clones, around 89% appearing once. Relapses following autologous stem cell transplantation were seen in all patients, with brentuximab vedotin exposure varying. The sample here was peripheral blood mononuclear cells (PBMCs), taken before the second cycle of nivolumab. The receptors shown here come from a human donor with classical Hodgkin lymphoma.

V and J are TRBV6-5 and TRBJ2-7, with a tentative D call TRBD1 (6 bases). V lost 2 bases to trimming and J lost 1 base, with 12 bases between them. The germline V gene encodes CDR1 MNHEY and CDR2 SVGAGI. The CDR3 is 15 amino acids. The CDR3 DNA sequence: TGTGCCAGCAGTTACCCGACAGGCAGTTCCTACGAGCAGTACTTC. Its translation is CASSYPTGSSYEQYF.

The chain uses TRBV27 and TRBJ1-1, with 7 bases fitting TRBD1. In germline, CDR1 is MNHEY, CDR2 SMNVEV (reference sequence). The CDR3 runs 13 residues. Trimming cost V 8 bases and J 0 bases; bases outside gene matches: 3. The CDR3 region is CASSRGMNTEAFF. As DNA, the CDR3 is TGTGCCAGCTCCAGGGGGATGAACACTGAAGCTTTCTTT.

The chain links TRBV19 to TRBJ1-5; D perhaps matches TRBD1 (5 bases). V shed 9 bases and J shed 2 bases, with 14 bases lying between them. The CDR3 covers 14 residues. Germline lookup yields CDR1 LNHDA and CDR2 SQIVND (reference sequence). CDR3 region: CASRIGGGNQPQHF. DNA of the CDR3: TGTGCCAGCAGAATCGGAGGGGGCAATCAGCCCCAGCATTTT. Looking up the rest from reference TRBV19 and TRBJ1-5 gives the full variable domain: DGGITQSPKYLFRKEGQNVTLSCEQNLNHDAMYWYRQDPGQGLRLIYYSQIVNDFQKGDIAEGYSVSREKKESFPLTVTSAQKNPTAFYLCASRIGGGNQPQHFGDGTRLSIL.

The sample holds one count of this clone. This chain uses TRBV7-3 with TRBJ2-2, with 10 bases identical to TRBD2. CDR1 is SGHTA, CDR2 FQGTGA, per germline. Trimming took 5 bases from V and 5 from J; bases not matched to a gene: 5. The CDR3 length is 15 residues. The CDR3 DNA reads TGTGCCAGCAGCCAGGGACTAGCGTTTACCGGGGAGCTGTTTTTT. Translating gives CASSQGLAFTGELFF.

The V gene is TRBV6-1, the J gene TRBJ2-7; maybe TRBD2 (6 bases). The CDR3 contains 15 residues. V lost 0 bases, J lost 3 bases, and 12 bases lay in between. CDR1 is MNHNS, CDR2 SASEGT, per germline. DNA for the CDR3: TGTGCCAGCAGTGAAGCTTGGGGGGTTAGCTACGAGCAGTACTTC. This translates into CASSEAWGVSYEQYF.

This chain joins TRBV6-1 and TRBJ1-1, with D possibly TRBD1 on 5 matching bases. Germline V lookup: CDR1 MNHNS, CDR2 SASEGT. CDR3 length: 13 amino acids. Trimming removed 5 bases at V and 7 bases at J, with 14 bases between. The CDR3 protein is CASSWQGGVEAFF. CDR3 bases: TGTGCCAGCAGTTGGCAGGGAGGGGTTGAAGCTTTCTTT.

The chain employs TRBV6-6 and TRBJ1-1; 7 bases are a match to TRBD1. The V and J ends lost 6 bases and 4 bases, in that order; junction bases with no gene match: 5. CDR1 and CDR2 (germline): MNHNY, SVGAGI (reference sequence). The CDR3 spans 13 residues. The CDR3, as DNA: TGTGCCAGCAGGAACAGGGGATTCACTGAAGCTTTCTTT. Protein: CASRNRGFTEAFF.

This clone has a handful of counts. This chain joins TRBV18 and TRBJ1-2; TRBD1 matches at 11 bases. Per germline, CDR1 KGHSH and CDR2 LQKENI. The length of the CDR3 is 15 residues. J gave up 7 bases and V 3 bases, and 7 bases lay outside the gene matches. CDR3 protein: CASSPRTGGDSGYTF. DNA for the CDR3: TGTGCCAGCTCACCTCGGACAGGGGGCGACTCTGGCTACACCTTC.

The V call is TRBV30, the J call TRBJ1-1; weak D call: TRBD1 (5 bases). V lost 4 bases and J 6 bases, leaving 9 bases between the germline ends. The germline V gene encodes CDR1 GTSNPN and CDR2 SVGIG (reference sequence). The CDR3 extends over 11 amino acids. The CDR3 DNA sequence: TGTGCCTGGACTCAGGGATCTGAAGCTTTCTTT. Encoded protein: CAWTQGSEAFF.

The genes are TRBV18 and TRBJ2-3; TRBD2 matches 8 bases. V shed 2 bases and J 5 bases; nucleotides not matched to a gene: 6. The CDR3 spans 15 residues. CDR1 is KGHSH, CDR2 LQKENI, per germline. The CDR3 region is CASSPAGGPGDTQYF. The CDR3 nucleotides read TGTGCCAGCTCACCAGCGGGGGGTCCGGGAGATACGCAGTATTTT.

The chain has TRBV4-1 and TRBJ2-2, with D uncertain. The V end was cut by 3 bases, the J end by 5 bases, with 7 bases between. The germline V gene encodes CDR1 MGHRA and CDR2 YSYEKL. The CDR3 is made up of 13 amino acids. The CDR3 sequence: CASSQAETGELFF. The CDR3 DNA is TGCGCCAGCAGCCAGGCGGAGACCGGGGAGCTGTTTTTT.

The rearrangement links TRBV15 to TRBJ1-1, with unresolved D. V was pared by 0 bases and J by 2 bases, with 4 bases between. CDR3 length equals 13 residues. Germline V gene data show CDR1 as LNHNV and CDR2 as YYDKDF (reference sequence). Here the CDR3 reads CATSREGNTEAFF. The CDR3 nucleotides are TGTGCCACCAGCAGAGAGGGTAACACTGAAGCTTTCTTT.

The V call is TRBV11-2, the J call TRBJ2-5; 13 positions agree with TRBD2. The length of the CDR3 is 18 residues. J was trimmed by 2 bases and V by 1 base; bases with no gene match: 7. Looked up from germline, CDR1 is SGHAT and CDR2 is FQNNGV. The CDR3 region has the DNA TGTGCCAGCAGCTTAGGACTAGCGGGGGGACACCATCAAGAGACCCAGTACTTC. The encoded protein is CASSLGLAGGHHQETQYF.

This chain links TRBV6-5 with TRBJ2-7; D unclear. Trimming took off 6 bases at V and 2 bases at J, with 11 bases between the two ends. The CDR3 has 13 amino acids. Germline loops: CDR1 MNHEY, CDR2 SVGAGI. In DNA, the CDR3 is TGTGCCAGCAGCAAGGAGACCGCCTACGAGCAGTACTTC. Translation gives CASSKETAYEQYF.

The chain combines TRBV15 with TRBJ1-4; 9 bases are shared with TRBD1. The CDR3 sequence is 15 residues long. The V gene's germline CDR1 is LNHNV and CDR2 YYDKDF (reference sequence). Trimming took 4 bases from V and 7 from J; bases not matched to a gene: 7. The CDR3, as DNA: TGTGCCACCAGCACGGACAGGGGACTAATTGAAAAACTGTTTTTT. The encoded protein is CATSTDRGLIEKLFF.

The chain has TRBV27 and TRBJ1-1, with D maybe TRBD1 (6 bases). This CDR3 has 14 amino acids. Germline values: CDR1 MNHEY, CDR2 SMNVEV (reference sequence). V was cut by 7 bases and J by 7 bases, with 19 bases left in between. This chain's CDR3 is CASTVQAGEDEAFF. In nucleotides, the CDR3 is TGTGCCAGCACAGTTCAAGCAGGGGAGGATGAAGCTTTCTTT.

V usage is TRBV7-6 and J usage is TRBJ2-7; the D gene is possibly TRBD2 (5 bases). This CDR3 is 14 amino acids long. Per germline, CDR1 SGHVS and CDR2 FNYEAQ. V was pared by 5 bases and J by 4 bases, with 15 bases between. This chain's CDR3 is CASSRRHPGYEQYF. In DNA, the CDR3 is TGTGCCAGCAGCCGACGGCACCCGGGGTACGAGCAGTACTTC. The full variable domain, its missing parts supplied by reference TRBV7-6 and TRBJ2-7, is GAGVSQSPRYKVTKRGQDVALRCDPISGHVSLYWYRQALGQGPEFLTYFNYEAQQDKSGLPNDRFSAERPEGSISTLTIQRTEQRDSAMYRCASSRRHPGYEQYFGPGTRLTVT.

The gene calls are TRBV27 and TRBJ1-2; 7 nucleotides agree with TRBD1. Trimming removed 2 bases from V and 5 bases from J; junction bases left unmatched: 5. The CDR3 is made up of 14 amino acids. CDR1 is MNHEY and CDR2 is SMNVEV in the germline V gene (reference sequence). The CDR3 reads CASSLGDSMYGYTF. CDR3 DNA sequence: TGTGCCAGCAGTTTAGGGGACAGCATGTATGGCTACACCTTC.

There are a few counts of this clone. V gene TRBV7-2 combines with J gene TRBJ2-3; the D call may be TRBD1 or TRBD2 (6 bases each). Deletions cut 5 bases from V and 4 bases from J, with 22 bases between. Germline V CDR1 and CDR2: SGHTA, FQGNSA. This CDR3 is built from 17 residues. CDR3 in amino acids: CASSGRDIKEGPDTQYF. The CDR3 bases are TGTGCCAGCAGCGGCCGGGACATCAAGGAGGGCCCAGATACGCAGTATTTT.

The V and J genes are TRBV28 and TRBJ2-2, with D possibly TRBD2 on 6 matching bases. Germline CDR1 and CDR2: MDHEN and SYDVKM. This CDR3 spans 14 amino acids. The V end lost 10 bases, the J end lost 0 bases, and 12 bases lay between the germline ends. The DNA for the CDR3 is TGTGCCACCCCGGCGGGGCCGAACACCGGGGAGCTGTTTTTT. It specifies CATPAGPNTGELFF. Using reference TRBV28 and TRBJ2-2 for the parts outside the CDR3, the full variable domain is DVKVTQSSRYLVKRTGEKVFLECVQDMDHENMFWYRQDPGLGLRLIYFSYDVKMKEKGDIPEGYSVSREKKERFSLILESASTNQTSMYLCATPAGPNTGELFFGEGSRLTVL.

The rearrangement uses TRBV6-4 and TRBJ1-6; D gene uncertain. From germline, CDR1 is MRHNA and CDR2 SNTAGT. V was shortened by 3 bases and J by 7 bases, with 13 bases between the two germline ends. The CDR3 consists of 15 residues. CDR3 sequence (DNA): TGTGCCAGCAGTGAGGACTTCGGAGGGAATTCACCCCTCCACTTT. It specifies CASSEDFGGNSPLHF.

In the case of this clone: Other DNA sequences from this sample encode an identical CDR3 as well. V gene TRBV11-1 combines with J gene TRBJ2-5, with D unclear. The CDR3 is 12 amino acids. Trimming left V 1 base short and J 5 bases short, with 5 bases between. CDR1 and CDR2 from the germline V gene are SGHAT and FQDESV (reference sequence). CDR3 region: CASSLEGETQYF. The CDR3, as DNA: TGTGCCAGCAGCTTAGAAGGGGAGACCCAGTACTTC.

CDR3 in amino acids: CASSLRTGRAGEKLFF. Written as DNA, the CDR3 is TGTGCCAGCAGTCTACGGACAGGCCGAGCTGGTGAAAAACTGTTTTTT. The J gene is TRBJ1-4, the V gene TRBV27; 7 nucleotides line up with TRBD1. The V and J ends lost 5 bases and 7 bases, in that order; junction bases with no gene match: 13. The CDR3 extends over 16 amino acids. Germline-derived CDR1 and CDR2 are MNHEY and SMNVEV (reference sequence). Full variable domain (outside the CDR3, taken from reference TRBV27 and TRBJ1-4): EAQVTQNPRYLITVTGKKLTVTCSQNMNHEYMSWYRQDPGLGLRQIYYSMNVEVTDKGDVPEGYKVSRKEKRNFPLILESPSPNQTSLYFCASSLRTGRAGEKLFFGSGTQLSVL.

This clone was counted once. The chain couples TRBV27 to TRBJ1-2; no reliable D call. The CDR3 runs to 13 residues. Per germline, CDR1 MNHEY and CDR2 SMNVEV (reference sequence). The V end was cut by 5 bases, the J end by 4 bases, with 11 bases between. CDR3 in amino acids: CASSHGPSYGYTF. The CDR3 DNA reads TGTGCCAGCAGTCACGGACCGAGCTATGGCTACACCTTC.

This clone has only one observation. J is TRBJ1-5 and V is TRBV6-1; a weak D match, TRBD1 (6 bases). CDR1 MNHNS and CDR2 SASEGT come from the germline V gene. This CDR3 has 16 residues. Trimming cost V 4 bases and J 2 bases, with 15 bases left between them. In nucleotides, the CDR3 is TGTGCCAGCAGTGCCCCGGGGGCGGGTGGCAATCAGCCCCAGCATTTT. Encoded protein: CASSAPGAGGNQPQHF.

The rearrangement joins TRBV7-2 to TRBJ2-5; TRBD2 might be the D (5 bases). Germline CDR1 and CDR2: SGHTA and FQGNSA. V lost 1 base and J 1 base, leaving 10 bases between the germline ends. The CDR3 has 15 amino acids. CDR3 nucleotides: TGTGCCAGCAGCTTAGGGCTAGCTCCCCAAGAGACCCAGTACTTC. Protein product: CASSLGLAPQETQYF. The whole variable domain, filled in from reference TRBV7-2 and TRBJ2-5, reads GAGVSQSPSNKVTEKGKDVELRCDPISGHTALYWYRQSLGQGLEFLIYFQGNSAPDKSGLPSDRFSAERTGGSVSTLTIQRTQQEDSAVYLCASSLGLAPQETQYFGPGTRLLVL.